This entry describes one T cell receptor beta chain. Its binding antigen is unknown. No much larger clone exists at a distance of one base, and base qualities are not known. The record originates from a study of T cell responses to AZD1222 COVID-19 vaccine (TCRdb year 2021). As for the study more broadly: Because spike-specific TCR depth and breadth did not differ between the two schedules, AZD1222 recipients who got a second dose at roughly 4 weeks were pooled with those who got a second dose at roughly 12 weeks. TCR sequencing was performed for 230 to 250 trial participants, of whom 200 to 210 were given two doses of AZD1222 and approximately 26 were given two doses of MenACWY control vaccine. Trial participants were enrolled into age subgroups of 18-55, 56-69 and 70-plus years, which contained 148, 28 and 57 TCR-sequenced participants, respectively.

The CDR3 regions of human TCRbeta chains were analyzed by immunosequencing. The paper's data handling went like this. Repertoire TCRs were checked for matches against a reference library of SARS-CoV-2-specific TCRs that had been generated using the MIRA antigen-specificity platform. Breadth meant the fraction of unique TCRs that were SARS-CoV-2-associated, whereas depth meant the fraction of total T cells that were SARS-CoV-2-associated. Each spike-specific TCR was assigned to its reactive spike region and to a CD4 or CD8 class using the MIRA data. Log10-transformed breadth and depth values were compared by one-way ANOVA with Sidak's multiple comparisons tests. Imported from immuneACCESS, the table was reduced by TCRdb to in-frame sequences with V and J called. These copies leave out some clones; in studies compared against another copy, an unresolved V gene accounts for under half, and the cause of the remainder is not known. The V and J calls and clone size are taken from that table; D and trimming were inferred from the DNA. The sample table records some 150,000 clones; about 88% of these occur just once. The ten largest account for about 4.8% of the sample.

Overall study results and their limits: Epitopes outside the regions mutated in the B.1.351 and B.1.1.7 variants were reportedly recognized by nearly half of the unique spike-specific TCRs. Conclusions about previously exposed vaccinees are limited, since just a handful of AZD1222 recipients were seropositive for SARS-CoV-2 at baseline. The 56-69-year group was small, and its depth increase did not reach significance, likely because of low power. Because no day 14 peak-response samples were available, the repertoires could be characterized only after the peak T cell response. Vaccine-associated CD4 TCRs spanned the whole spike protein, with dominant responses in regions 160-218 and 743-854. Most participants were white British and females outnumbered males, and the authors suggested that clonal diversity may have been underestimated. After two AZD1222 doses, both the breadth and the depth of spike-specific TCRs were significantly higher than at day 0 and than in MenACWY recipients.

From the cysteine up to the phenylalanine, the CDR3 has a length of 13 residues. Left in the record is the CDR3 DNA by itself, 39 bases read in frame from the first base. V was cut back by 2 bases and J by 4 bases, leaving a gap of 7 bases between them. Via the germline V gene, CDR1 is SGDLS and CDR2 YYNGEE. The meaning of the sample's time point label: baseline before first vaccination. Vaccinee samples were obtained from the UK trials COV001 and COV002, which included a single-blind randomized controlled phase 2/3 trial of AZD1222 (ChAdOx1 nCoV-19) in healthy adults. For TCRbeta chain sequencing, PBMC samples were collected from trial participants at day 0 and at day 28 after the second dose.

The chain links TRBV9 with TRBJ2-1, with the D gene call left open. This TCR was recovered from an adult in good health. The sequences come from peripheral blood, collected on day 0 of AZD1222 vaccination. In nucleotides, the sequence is TGTGCCAGCAGCGTGTCCGGATACAATGAGCAGTTCTTC. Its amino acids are CASSVSGYNEQFF.